A selection of T cell receptor beta chains follows, all from one sample in a study of cytomegalovirus exposure and HLA in healthy donors. Sequencing was performed with immunoSEQ multiplex PCR; in TCRdb, only in-frame clones are kept and a portion is missing. This sample carries about 100,000 clones, about 70% of them seen once, and the ten largest clones take 2.5% to 3%. The sequenced sample consisted of PBMCs. These receptors all stem from a female donor in good health and CMV-seropositive. CDR3s include the opening cysteine and the closing phenylalanine or tryptophan. Each record gives: D gene, V gene, J gene, clone size, CDR3 DNA, CDR3 protein. A D gene is named only where the DNA matches it firmly. Not every row has a clone size; where given, it reads once, few, many or a size class.

TRBD2,TRBV11-2,TRBJ2-7,NA,TGTGCCAGCAGCGTGACTAGCGGGACCTCCGTTTTCGAGCAGTACTTC,CASSVTSGTSVFEQYF
TRBD2,TRBV6-5,TRBJ2-7,few,TGTGCCAGCACCCACGGGGGGATCGCGTACTTC,CASTHGGIAYF
NA,TRBV7-9,TRBJ1-5,once,TGTGCCAGCAGCCCCGGGGGTGGTCAGCCCCAGCATTTT,CASSPGGGQPQHF
NA,TRBV10-2,TRBJ1-3,once,TGCGCCAGCAGTGAGGGCAGGGGAGGAAACACCATATATTTT,CASSEGRGGNTIYF
TRBD1,TRBV7-9,TRBJ1-2,NA,TGTGCCAGCATCCTGCCGGGACAGAACTATGGCTACACCTTC,CASILPGQNYGYTF
NA,TRBV4-2,TRBJ1-2,once,TGTGCCAGCAGCCAAGATTTCTTGGCAGGGGTGTTGGAGGGCTACACCTTC,CASSQDFLAGVLEGYTF
TRBD2,TRBV9,TRBJ2-5,once,TGTGCCAGCAGCTCGGGGACTAGCCGAGGGACCCAGTACTTC,CASSSGTSRGTQYF
TRBD1,TRBV9,TRBJ2-3,once,TGTGCCAGCAGCCCCCGGACAGGGGTCACAGATACGCAGTATTTT,CASSPRTGVTDTQYF
NA,TRBV7-3,TRBJ2-4,NA,TGTGCCAGCAGCTCCTCCAGGGCCAACATTCAGTACTTC,CASSSSRANIQYF
NA,TRBV6-5,TRBJ2-6,few,TGTGCCAGCAGTTACTCTGCGGAGGGGGCCAACGTCCTGACTTTC,CASSYSAEGANVLTF
TRBD1,TRBV18,TRBJ1-4,NA,TGTGCCAGCTCCCCAGACCAGGGGGCTGATGAAAAACTGTTTTTT,CASSPDQGADEKLFF
NA,TRBV5-4,TRBJ1-4,NA,TGTGCCAGCAGCTTTAAAGGACAGAGGAATGAAAAACTGTTTTTT,CASSFKGQRNEKLFF
TRBD2,TRBV29-1,TRBJ2-3,NA,TGCAGCGTGAAAACGCGTTTGACTAGCGGGAGGACAGATACGCAGTATTTT,CSVKTRLTSGRTDTQYF
TRBD2,TRBV6-4,TRBJ2-2,once,TGTGCCAACCAGGGAGGGATCACCGGGGAGCTGTTTTTT,CANQGGITGELFF
TRBD2,TRBV30,TRBJ2-7,once,TGTGCCTGGAGGACTAGCGGGAGTCAGCGCGAGCAGTACTTC,CAWRTSGSQREQYF
NA,TRBV18,TRBJ2-7,NA,TGTGCCAGCTCACCACCAGCCTCTGTCGGCGAGCAGTACTTC,CASSPPASVGEQYF
TRBD2,TRBV29-1,TRBJ2-5,NA,TGCAGCGTTGAGGGCGGGAGGGAGACCCAGTACTTC,CSVEGGRETQYF
TRBD2,TRBV29-1,TRBJ2-3,few,TGCAGCGTGCGGGGGGGCACACTCACAGATACGCAGTATTTT,CSVRGGTLTDTQYF
NA,TRBV10-3,TRBJ1-1,few,TGTGCCATCAGTGAAGGGCAGGGCGAAGCTTTCTTT,CAISEGQGEAFF
NA,TRBV5-6,TRBJ1-1,NA,TGTGCCAGCAGCCAGACTTCCAACACTGAAGCTTTCTTT,CASSQTSNTEAFF
NA,TRBV5-1,TRBJ2-1,NA,TGCGCCAGCAGCTTTAGGGGAATCTACAATGAGCAGTTCTTC,CASSFRGIYNEQFF
TRBD2,TRBV6-1,TRBJ2-3,NA,TGTGCCAGCAGTGAAGATGCGGGGGGCGGAGCAGATACGCAGTATTTT,CASSEDAGGGADTQYF
TRBD1,TRBV2,TRBJ1-5,NA,TGTGCCAGCAGCGCGGACAGGAATCAGCCCCAGCATTTT,CASSADRNQPQHF
TRBD2,TRBV6-5,TRBJ2-2,NA,TGTGCCAGCAGCCCACGGGCTAGCGGGAGCGGGGAGCTGTTTTTT,CASSPRASGSGELFF
TRBD1,TRBV11-3,TRBJ2-1,NA,TGTGCCAGCAGCCCCATGACAGGGGAGAAGCAGTTCTTC,CASSPMTGEKQFF
TRBD1,TRBV29-1,TRBJ2-3,once,TGCAGCGTTGAGGACAGGGCGAGCACAGATACGCAGTATTTT,CSVEDRASTDTQYF
TRBD1,TRBV5-6,TRBJ1-3,few,TGTGCCAGCAGCTTGGGGGACAGTGGAAACACCATATATTTT,CASSLGDSGNTIYF
TRBD1,TRBV15,TRBJ1-2,NA,TGTGCCACCAGCAGAGATACAGGGGGCAGAGGCTACACCTTC,CATSRDTGGRGYTF
TRBD2,TRBV5-1,TRBJ2-5,few,TGCGCCAGCAGCCAAGGGGCGGGGGTTGAGACCCAGTACTTC,CASSQGAGVETQYF
NA,TRBV28,TRBJ1-2,NA,TGTGCCAGCAGTAACTTCTATGGCTACACCTTC,CASSNFYGYTF
NA,TRBV5-1,TRBJ2-3,NA,TGCGCCAGCAGCTTAGGGACTGGTACAGATACGCAGTATTTT,CASSLGTGTDTQYF
TRBD1,TRBV29-1,TRBJ2-7,NA,TGCAGCGTTGTAGGACAGGGGAGGTACGAGCAGTACTTC,CSVVGQGRYEQYF
TRBD2,TRBV4-1,TRBJ2-7,NA,TGCGCCAGCAGCCAAGTTGCCCCCGGGACTAGCGGGAGGGCCACTACCTACGAGCAGTACTTC,CASSQVAPGTSGRATTYEQYF
NA,TRBV6-5,TRBJ1-1,few,TGTGCCAGCAGTTACAGTCAGGGGAACACTGAAGCTTTCTTT,CASSYSQGNTEAFF
TRBD1,TRBV9,TRBJ2-1,NA,TGTGCCAGCAGCGTCTCAGGACAGGGTTACAATGAGCAGTTCTTC,CASSVSGQGYNEQFF
NA,TRBV7-2,TRBJ2-7,NA,TGTGCCAGCAGCTTAGTCGGGATGAGCTCCTACGAGCAGTACTTC,CASSLVGMSSYEQYF
TRBD1,TRBV4-3,TRBJ1-2,few,TGCGCCAGCAGCCAAGATGGGACAGCTAACTATGGCTACACCTTC,CASSQDGTANYGYTF
NA,TRBV19,TRBJ2-3,NA,TGTGCCAGTAGTATTTACTGGCGGGATACGCAGTATTTT,CASSIYWRDTQYF
NA,TRBV5-1,TRBJ1-2,NA,TGCGCCAGCAGCTTACGGGGGGGGCTTGACTATGGCTACACCTTC,CASSLRGGLDYGYTF
TRBD2,TRBV4-1,TRBJ2-2,NA,TGCGCCAGCAGCCAACGGACAGGAAGACTAGCGGGATCAGCCGGGGAGCTGTTTTTT,CASSQRTGRLAGSAGELFF
TRBD1,TRBV6-4,TRBJ1-5,NA,TGTGCCAGCAGTGGGGACAGGGGACAGCCCCAGCATTTT,CASSGDRGQPQHF
NA,TRBV5-1,TRBJ1-2,NA,TGCGCCAGCAGCTTGGAGGTGACACCCAACTATGGCTACACCTTC,CASSLEVTPNYGYTF
TRBD2,TRBV7-2,TRBJ2-1,NA,TGTGCCAGCAGCACCAGCGGGGGGGCCTACAATGAGCAGTTCTTC,CASSTSGGAYNEQFF
TRBD1,TRBV6-4,TRBJ2-3,NA,TGTGCCAGCAGTGGGGGACAGGGGAGCACAGATACGCAGTATTTT,CASSGGQGSTDTQYF
NA,TRBV15,TRBJ2-5,NA,TGTGCCACCAGCAGAGTAAGAGGCCAAGAGACCCAGTACTTC,CATSRVRGQETQYF
NA,TRBV28,TRBJ2-7,NA,TGTGCCAGCAGTGGGCCTCGACAGTCCCTCTCCTACGAGCAGTACTTC,CASSGPRQSLSYEQYF
TRBD2,TRBV5-6,TRBJ2-3,NA,TGTGCCAGCAGCCCAGCGGGGGGGCTGGATACGCAGTATTTT,CASSPAGGLDTQYF
TRBD2,TRBV28,TRBJ2-7,few,TGTGCCAGCAGTTCGACGACTAGCGGGTTCCACGAGCAGTACTTC,CASSSTTSGFHEQYF
NA,TRBV23-1,TRBJ1-5,NA,TGCGCCAGCAGCGGACACCACGCCGATGGCAATCAGCCCCAGCATTTT,CASSGHHADGNQPQHF
TRBD1,TRBV5-1,TRBJ2-1,NA,TGCGCCAGCAGCCCTGGACAGGGCTCCTACAATGAGCAGTTCTTC,CASSPGQGSYNEQFF
TRBD1,TRBV5-4,TRBJ1-2,few,TGTGCCAGCACCTGGGACAGGGACGGATATGGCTACACCTTC,CASTWDRDGYGYTF
NA,TRBV7-3,TRBJ2-7,NA,TGTGCCAGCAGCTTATTGCCCGGAGCCTCCTACGAGCAGTACTTC,CASSLLPGASYEQYF
NA,TRBV29-1,TRBJ1-4,NA,TGCAGCGTTGGGTTCTGGGAGACTAATGAAAAACTGTTTTTT,CSVGFWETNEKLFF
TRBD1,TRBV4-3,TRBJ2-5,NA,TGCGCCAGCAGCTCTACGACAGGGGGTGAGGAGACCCAGTACTTC,CASSSTTGGEETQYF
TRBD2,TRBV30,TRBJ2-7,NA,TGTGCCTGGAGTGAGGAGGGCGGGGGGACCTACGAGCAGTACTTC,CAWSEEGGGTYEQYF
TRBD1,TRBV10-1,TRBJ1-2,NA,TGCGCCAGCAGTGAGTCGGGGACAGGGAGCTACACCTTC,CASSESGTGSYTF
NA,TRBV7-2,TRBJ2-7,NA,TGTGCCAGCAACTTCTTAGCCGCCGAGCAGTACTTC,CASNFLAAEQYF